The 21 T cell receptor beta chains in this list originate from one sample, sequenced in a study of cytomegalovirus exposure and HLA in healthy donors. PCR used 60 Vbeta primers and 13 Jbeta primers. Sequencing used immunoSEQ multiplex PCR; TCRdb keeps in-frame clones, though not all of them. The table includes about 120,000 clones, about 80% detected once. Sequenced: PBMCs. These receptors came from a woman in her forties in good health and CMV-seropositive.

In this sample, this clone turned up once. The rearrangement uses TRBV11-2 and TRBJ1-5, with D hard to call. The CDR3 has 15 residues. Germline V lookup: CDR1 SGHAT, CDR2 FQNNGV. The V end was cut by 0 bases, the J end by 0 bases, with 6 bases between. CDR3 protein: CASSLESVSNQPQHF. CDR3 in DNA: TGTGCCAGCAGCTTAGAATCCGTTAGCAATCAGCCCCAGCATTTT.

This clone was seen a handful of times. V gene TRBV11-2 combines with J gene TRBJ2-2, with unresolved D. Trimming removed 2 bases at V and 2 bases at J, with 9 bases between. The length of the CDR3 is 15 residues. Per germline, CDR1 SGHAT and CDR2 FQNNGV. CDR3 residues: CASSLNVRNTGELFF. As DNA, the CDR3 is TGTGCCAGCAGCTTAAACGTCAGAAACACCGGGGAGCTGTTTTTT.

V and J are TRBV6-5 and TRBJ2-5, with a weak D call TRBD1 (6 bases). With the DNA end fitting TRBJ2-7 better, the J assignment may be wrong. The CDR3 spans 16 residues. Germline CDR1 reads MNHEY; CDR2 reads SVGAGI. CDR3 protein: CASSYTRTVSSYEQYF. The CDR3 DNA sequence: TGTGCCAGCAGTTACACCCGGACAGTCTCCTCCTACGAGCAGTACTTC.

The chain employs TRBV7-2 and TRBJ1-2; D perhaps matches TRBD1 (5 bases). V gave up 2 bases and J gave up 10 bases, with 23 bases separating them. Per the germline V gene, CDR1 is SGHTA and CDR2 is FQGNSA. The CDR3 contains 16 residues. The CDR3, as DNA: TGTGCCAGCAGCTTAACAGCGAAGACAGTTCGAAACGACTACACCTTC. This translates into CASSLTAKTVRNDYTF.

The CDR3 loop reads CASSFTGLSGNTIYF. CDR3 nucleotide sequence: TGTGCCAGCAGCTTCACAGGCCTCTCTGGAAACACCATATATTTT. The chain joins TRBV7-2 to TRBJ1-3; the D gene is possibly TRBD1 (5 bases). The CDR3 covers 15 residues. The V gene lost 3 bases and the J gene lost 0 bases, with 9 bases spanning the gap. The germline CDR1 and CDR2 sequences are SGHTA and FQGNSA.

CDR3 sequence (DNA): TGTGCCAGCAGCGAAGCATATGGCTACACCTTC. It is translated as CASSEAYGYTF. V and J are TRBV7-3 and TRBJ1-2; D is ambiguous. Germline values: CDR1 SGHTA, CDR2 FQGTGA. This CDR3 is 11 amino acids long. The V end lost 5 bases, the J end lost 5 bases, and 6 bases lay between the germline ends.

The chain joins TRBV4-1 to TRBJ2-2; TRBD1 is a possible D gene (5 bases). The V end lost 2 bases, the J end lost 6 bases, and 10 bases lay between the germline ends. The CDR3 totals 14 residues. Germline V gene lookup returns CDR1 MGHRA and CDR2 YSYEKL. In nucleotides, the CDR3 is TGCGCCAGCAGCCAATATCAGGGTGCCGGGGAGCTGTTTTTT. It specifies CASSQYQGAGELFF.

This rearrangement joins TRBV30 to TRBJ2-1, with TRBD2 matching 9 bases. Germline V gene data show CDR1 as GTSNPN and CDR2 as SVGIG (reference sequence). V lost 4 bases and J lost 6; bases outside the gene matches: 7. This CDR3 is 14 amino acids long. CDR3 amino acids: CAWIDGGGANEQFF. CDR3 in DNA: TGTGCCTGGATTGATGGCGGGGGGGCCAATGAGCAGTTCTTC. The entire variable domain, with the rest obtained from reference TRBV30 and TRBJ2-1, is as follows: SQTIHQWPATLVQPVGSPLSLECTVEGTSNPNLYWYRQAAGRGLQLLFYSVGIGQISSEVPQNLSASRPQDRQFILSSKKLLLSDSGFYLCAWIDGGGANEQFFGPGTRLTVL.

The V and J genes are TRBV5-1 and TRBJ2-3; TRBD2 matches 8 bases. V lost 1 base to trimming and J lost 3 bases; unmatched junction nucleotides: 7. The length of the CDR3 is 16 residues. Germline CDR1 is SGHRS and CDR2 is YFSETQ. The CDR3 loop reads CASSLQLAGSTDTQYF. In nucleotides, the CDR3 is TGCGCCAGCAGCTTGCAGCTAGCGGGCAGTACAGATACGCAGTATTTT.

This clone appeared a few times. The chain is built from TRBV13 and TRBJ2-3, with D perhaps matching TRBD1 (6 bases). Trimming shortened V by 2 bases and J by 1 base, and 10 bases separated the two germline ends. Germline V gene sequence: CDR1 PRHDT, CDR2 FYEKMQ (reference sequence). The CDR3 extends over 15 amino acids. CDR3 coding DNA: TGTGCCAGCAGCTTAAGTGACAGGCGCACAGATACGCAGTATTTT. Amino acids: CASSLSDRRTDTQYF.

V gene TRBV19 combines with J gene TRBJ2-6; 11 bases agree with TRBD1. The germline V gene encodes CDR1 LNHDA and CDR2 SQIVND (reference sequence). Unmatched junction bases numbered 5, after V lost 5 bases and J lost 2 bases. The CDR3 contains 17 residues. The CDR3 DNA is TGTGCCAGTAGTCCCGGACAGGGGGCCGCTGGGGCCAACGTCCTGACTTTC. Its protein is CASSPGQGAAGANVLTF.

V and J are TRBV5-1 and TRBJ1-1; tentatively, D is TRBD1 (6 bases). This CDR3 has 14 residues. The ends were cut back, 0 bases at V and 4 bases at J, with 10 bases in the middle. Per the germline V gene, CDR1 is SGHRS and CDR2 is YFSETQ. CDR3 protein: CASSLVGGGTEAFF. The DNA for the CDR3 is TGCGCCAGCAGCTTGGTAGGGGGTGGCACTGAAGCTTTCTTT.

This chain joins TRBV5-1 and TRBJ1-4; 9 bases match TRBD1. Trimming cost V 5 bases and J 8 bases; bases outside gene matches: 7. Germline lookup yields CDR1 SGHRS and CDR2 YFSETQ. This CDR3 is 14 amino acids long. CDR3 DNA sequence: TGCGCCAGCAGGAGGGACAGGGTGGACGAAAAACTGTTTTTT. As protein: CASRRDRVDEKLFF.

The chain couples TRBV5-1 to TRBJ2-5, with 15 bases lining up with TRBD2. V lost 4 bases, J lost 0 bases, and 4 bases stayed unmatched. From germline, CDR1 is SGHRS and CDR2 YFSETQ. The CDR3 runs to 17 residues. The CDR3 DNA is TGCGCCAGCAGCCCGGGGACTAGCGGGGGGTACCAAGAGACCCAGTACTTC. It yields the protein CASSPGTSGGYQETQYF. Filled out from reference TRBV5-1 and TRBJ2-5, the complete variable domain reads KAGVTQTPRYLIKTRGQQVTLSCSPISGHRSVSWYQQTPGQGLQFLFEYFSETQRNKGNFPGRFSGRQFSNSRSEMNVSTLELGDSALYLCASSPGTSGGYQETQYFGPGTRLLVL.

V is TRBV25-1 and J is TRBJ1-4, with TRBD1 matching 9 bases. V was pared by 1 base and J by 6 bases, with 6 bases of the junction left unmatched. Germline CDR1 reads MGHDK; CDR2 reads SYGVNS. The CDR3 consists of 16 residues. The CDR3 DNA reads as TGTGCCAGCAGTGAATGGCAGGGACAGGGCGATGAAAAACTGTTTTTT. Its protein is CASSEWQGQGDEKLFF.

V usage is TRBV6-5 and J usage is TRBJ2-2; 10 nucleotides agree with TRBD2. The germline gives CDR1 MNHEY, CDR2 SVGAGI. This CDR3 is 14 amino acids long. The ends lost 4 bases at V and 7 bases at J; junction bases unmatched: 3. In DNA form, the CDR3 reads TGTGCCAGCAGTTTAGCGGGGGGTGACGGGGAGCTGTTTTTT. As protein: CASSLAGGDGELFF.

This clone was seen only a few times. The genes are TRBV6-5 and TRBJ1-2; 8 bases are a match to TRBD1. The CDR3 loop spans 15 amino acids. J lost 0 bases, V lost 5 bases, and 5 bases had no gene match. The germline V gene encodes CDR1 MNHEY and CDR2 SVGAGI. The CDR3 sequence is CASSRLTGANYGYTF. The DNA of the CDR3 is TGTGCCAGCAGTCGATTGACAGGGGCTAACTATGGCTACACCTTC.

This chain uses TRBV30 with TRBJ2-5, with D perhaps matching TRBD2 (6 bases). V lost 0 bases, J lost 5 bases, and 10 bases lay in between. There are 13 residues in the CDR3. Germline V CDR1 and CDR2: GTSNPN, SVGIG (reference sequence). CDR3 coding DNA: TGTGCCTGGAGTGTCGGGGGTGACGAGACCCAGTACTTC. It codes for CAWSVGGDETQYF.

CDR3 sequence: CASSQEWGLGTDTQYF. The CDR3 DNA follows: TGCGCCAGCAGCCAAGAATGGGGGCTGGGGACAGATACGCAGTATTTT. The chain recombines TRBV4-1 with TRBJ2-3, with D possibly TRBD1 on 6 matching bases. The length of the CDR3 is 16 residues. Looked up from germline, CDR1 is MGHRA and CDR2 is YSYEKL. V gave up 0 bases and J gave up 3 bases, with 13 bases separating them.

The J gene is TRBJ2-2, the V gene TRBV18; the D gene is possibly TRBD2 (7 bases). The CDR3 consists of 16 residues. Trimming stripped 1 base from V and 3 bases from J, with 12 bases between. From germline, CDR1 is KGHSH and CDR2 LQKENI. CDR3 sequence (DNA): TGTGCCAGCTCACCACGCGGGGGCTCGGACACCGGGGAGCTGTTTTTT. Its protein is CASSPRGGSDTGELFF. The full variable domain, completed using reference TRBV18 and TRBJ2-2, is NAGVMQNPRHLVRRRGQEARLRCSPMKGHSHVYWYRQLPEEGLKFMVYLQKENIIDESGMPKERFSAEFPKEGPSILRIQQVVRGDSAAYFCASSPRGGSDTGELFFGEGSRLTVL.

The chain has TRBV4-1 and TRBJ1-1; D is perhaps TRBD1 (5 bases). The germline gives CDR1 MGHRA, CDR2 YSYEKL. With 1 base removed from V and 7 bases from J, the gap between germline ends came to 13 bases. The CDR3 runs to 14 residues. The CDR3 region is CASSQVGGYNEAFF. Here the CDR3 DNA reads TGCGCCAGCAGCCAAGTTGGGGGGTATAATGAAGCTTTCTTT.